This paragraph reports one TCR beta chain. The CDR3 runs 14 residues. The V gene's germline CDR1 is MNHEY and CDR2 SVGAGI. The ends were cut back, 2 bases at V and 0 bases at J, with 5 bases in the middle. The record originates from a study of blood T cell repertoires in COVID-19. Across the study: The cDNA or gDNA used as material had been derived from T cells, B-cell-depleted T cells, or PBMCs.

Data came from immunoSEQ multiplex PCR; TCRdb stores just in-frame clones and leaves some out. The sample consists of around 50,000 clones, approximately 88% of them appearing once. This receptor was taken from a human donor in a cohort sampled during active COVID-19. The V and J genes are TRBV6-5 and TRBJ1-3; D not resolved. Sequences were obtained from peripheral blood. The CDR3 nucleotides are TGTGCCAGCAGTTACGAGTCCTCTGGAAACACCATATATTTT. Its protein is CASSYESSGNTIYF.